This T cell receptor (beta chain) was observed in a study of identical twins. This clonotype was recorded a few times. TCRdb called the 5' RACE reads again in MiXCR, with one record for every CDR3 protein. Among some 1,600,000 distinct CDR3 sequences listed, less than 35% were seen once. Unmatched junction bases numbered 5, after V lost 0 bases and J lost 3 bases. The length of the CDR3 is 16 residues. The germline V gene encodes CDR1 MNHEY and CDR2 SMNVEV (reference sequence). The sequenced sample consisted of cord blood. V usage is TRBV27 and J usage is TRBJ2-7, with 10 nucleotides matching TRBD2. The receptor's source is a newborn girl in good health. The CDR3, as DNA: TGTGCCAGCAGTTTATCAGCCGGGACTAGCGTCTACGAGCAGTACTTC. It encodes CASSLSAGTSVYEQYF.